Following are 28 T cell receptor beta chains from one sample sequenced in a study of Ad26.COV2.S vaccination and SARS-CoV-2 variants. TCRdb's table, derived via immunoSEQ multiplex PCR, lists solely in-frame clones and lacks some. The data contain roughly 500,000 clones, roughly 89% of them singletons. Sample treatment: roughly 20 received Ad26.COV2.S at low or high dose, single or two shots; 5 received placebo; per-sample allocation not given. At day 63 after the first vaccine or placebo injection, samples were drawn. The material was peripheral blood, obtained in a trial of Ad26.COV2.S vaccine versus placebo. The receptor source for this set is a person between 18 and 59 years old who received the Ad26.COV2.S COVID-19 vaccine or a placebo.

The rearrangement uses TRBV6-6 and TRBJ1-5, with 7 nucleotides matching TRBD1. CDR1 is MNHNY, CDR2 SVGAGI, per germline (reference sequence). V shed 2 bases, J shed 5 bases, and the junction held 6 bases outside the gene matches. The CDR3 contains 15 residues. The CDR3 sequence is CASSYDRAIYQPQHF. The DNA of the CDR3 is TGTGCCAGCAGTTACGACAGGGCGATCTATCAGCCCCAGCATTTT.

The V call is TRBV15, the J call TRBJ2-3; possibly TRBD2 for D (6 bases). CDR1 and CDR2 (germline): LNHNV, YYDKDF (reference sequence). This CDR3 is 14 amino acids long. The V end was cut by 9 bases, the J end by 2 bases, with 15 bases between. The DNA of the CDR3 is TGTGCCACTGGGCGGGACGGTGACACAGATACGCAGTATTTT. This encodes CATGRDGDTDTQYF.

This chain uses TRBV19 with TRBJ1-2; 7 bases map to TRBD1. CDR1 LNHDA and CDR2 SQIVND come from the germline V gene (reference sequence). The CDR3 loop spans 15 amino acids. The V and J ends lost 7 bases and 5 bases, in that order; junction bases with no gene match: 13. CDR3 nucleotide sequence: TGTGCCAGTAACAGGGGTGTGGTTGATGGTTATGGCTACACCTTC. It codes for CASNRGVVDGYGYTF.

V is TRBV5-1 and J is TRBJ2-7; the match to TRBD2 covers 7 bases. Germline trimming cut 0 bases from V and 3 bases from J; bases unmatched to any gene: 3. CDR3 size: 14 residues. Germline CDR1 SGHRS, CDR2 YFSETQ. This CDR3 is CASSLAASGYEQYV. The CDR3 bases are TGCGCCAGCAGCTTGGCCGCTAGCGGCTACGAGCAGTACGTC.

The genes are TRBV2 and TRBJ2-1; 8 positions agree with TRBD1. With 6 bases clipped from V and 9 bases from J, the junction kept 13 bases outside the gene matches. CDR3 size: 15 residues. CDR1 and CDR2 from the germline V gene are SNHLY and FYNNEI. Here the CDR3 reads CASRVGQGNRGEQFF. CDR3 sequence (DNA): TGTGCCAGCAGGGTCGGACAGGGTAATAGGGGTGAGCAGTTCTTC.

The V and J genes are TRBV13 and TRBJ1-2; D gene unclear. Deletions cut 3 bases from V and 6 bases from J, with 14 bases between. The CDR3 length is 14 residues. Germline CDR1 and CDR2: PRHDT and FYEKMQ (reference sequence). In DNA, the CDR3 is TGTGCCAGCAGCTTGAACAGAGGCGAGGATGGCTACACCTTC. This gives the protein CASSLNRGEDGYTF.

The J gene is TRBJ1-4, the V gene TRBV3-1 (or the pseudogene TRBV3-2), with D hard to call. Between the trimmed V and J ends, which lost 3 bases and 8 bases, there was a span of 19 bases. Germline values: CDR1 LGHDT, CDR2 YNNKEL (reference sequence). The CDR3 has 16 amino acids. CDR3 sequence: CASSHTGGFRNEKLFF. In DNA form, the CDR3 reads TGTGCCAGCAGCCACACCGGTGGGTTTCGTAACGAAAAACTGTTTTTT.

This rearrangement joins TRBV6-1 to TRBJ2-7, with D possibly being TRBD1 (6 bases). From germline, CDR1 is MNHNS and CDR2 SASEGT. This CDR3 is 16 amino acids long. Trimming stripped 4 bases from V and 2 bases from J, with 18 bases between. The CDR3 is CASSARTASNPYEQYF. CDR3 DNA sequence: TGTGCCAGCAGTGCTAGGACAGCGTCGAATCCCTACGAGCAGTACTTC.

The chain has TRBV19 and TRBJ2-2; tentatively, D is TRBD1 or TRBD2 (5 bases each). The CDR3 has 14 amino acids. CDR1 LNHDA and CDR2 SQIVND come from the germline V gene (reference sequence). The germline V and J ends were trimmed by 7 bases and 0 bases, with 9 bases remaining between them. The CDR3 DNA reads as TGTGCCAGTAATTGGGGGACGAACACCGGGGAGCTGTTTTTT. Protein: CASNWGTNTGELFF.

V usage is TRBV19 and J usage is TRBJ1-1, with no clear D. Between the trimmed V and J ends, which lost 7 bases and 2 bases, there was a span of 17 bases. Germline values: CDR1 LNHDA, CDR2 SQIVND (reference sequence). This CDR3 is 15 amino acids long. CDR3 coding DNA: TGTGCCAGTACCCCTAGGAACGGACTAAACACTGAAGCTTTCTTT. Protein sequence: CASTPRNGLNTEAFF.

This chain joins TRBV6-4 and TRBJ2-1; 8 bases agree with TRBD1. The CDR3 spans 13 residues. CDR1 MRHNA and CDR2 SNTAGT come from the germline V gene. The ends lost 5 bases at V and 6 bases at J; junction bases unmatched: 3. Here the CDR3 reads CASSRTGSNEQFF. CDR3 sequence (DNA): TGTGCCAGCAGTAGGACAGGGAGCAATGAGCAGTTCTTC.

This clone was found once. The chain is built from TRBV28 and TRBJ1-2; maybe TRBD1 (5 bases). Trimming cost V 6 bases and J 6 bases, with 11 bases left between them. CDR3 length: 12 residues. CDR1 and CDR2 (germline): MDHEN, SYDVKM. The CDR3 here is CASSRQPNGYTF. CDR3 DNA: TGTGCCAGCAGCCGACAGCCCAATGGCTACACCTTC.

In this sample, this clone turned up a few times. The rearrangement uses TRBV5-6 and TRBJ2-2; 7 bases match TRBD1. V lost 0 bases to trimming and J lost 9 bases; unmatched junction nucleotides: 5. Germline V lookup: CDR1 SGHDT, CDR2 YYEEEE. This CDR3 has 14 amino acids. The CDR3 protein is CASSLDRGLRELFF. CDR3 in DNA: TGTGCCAGCAGCTTGGACAGGGGCCTCCGGGAGCTGTTTTTT.

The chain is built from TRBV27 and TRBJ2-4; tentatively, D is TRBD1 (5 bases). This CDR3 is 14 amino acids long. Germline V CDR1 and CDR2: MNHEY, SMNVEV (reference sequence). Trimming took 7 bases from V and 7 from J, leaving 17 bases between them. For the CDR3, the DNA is TGTGCCAGCACGCGGTGGGCAGGGATGAACATTCAGTACTTC. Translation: CASTRWAGMNIQYF.

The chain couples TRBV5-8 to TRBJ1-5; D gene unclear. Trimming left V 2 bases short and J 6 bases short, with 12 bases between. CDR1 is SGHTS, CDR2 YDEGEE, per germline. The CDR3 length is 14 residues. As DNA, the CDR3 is TGTGCCAGCAGCTTCCTAGGAATGGGTCAGCCCCAGCATTTT. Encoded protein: CASSFLGMGQPQHF.

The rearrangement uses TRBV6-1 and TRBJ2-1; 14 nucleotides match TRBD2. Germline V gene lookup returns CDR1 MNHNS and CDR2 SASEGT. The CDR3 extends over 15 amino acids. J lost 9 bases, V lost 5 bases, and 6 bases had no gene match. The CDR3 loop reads CASSWGLAGAGEQFF. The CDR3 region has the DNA TGTGCCAGCAGTTGGGGACTAGCGGGAGCCGGTGAGCAGTTCTTC.

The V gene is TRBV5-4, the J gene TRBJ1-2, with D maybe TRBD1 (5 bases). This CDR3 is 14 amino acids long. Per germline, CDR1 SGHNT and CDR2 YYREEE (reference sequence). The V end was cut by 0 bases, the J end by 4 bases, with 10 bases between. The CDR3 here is CASSLVGGVYGYTF. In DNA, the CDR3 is TGTGCCAGCAGCTTGGTCGGGGGAGTCTATGGCTACACCTTC.

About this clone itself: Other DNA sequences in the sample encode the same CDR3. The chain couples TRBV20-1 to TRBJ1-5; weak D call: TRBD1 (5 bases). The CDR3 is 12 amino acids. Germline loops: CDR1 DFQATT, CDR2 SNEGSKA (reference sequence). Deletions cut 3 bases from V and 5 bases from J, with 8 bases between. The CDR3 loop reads CSASRGDQPQHF. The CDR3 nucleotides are TGCAGTGCTAGTAGGGGAGATCAGCCCCAGCATTTT.

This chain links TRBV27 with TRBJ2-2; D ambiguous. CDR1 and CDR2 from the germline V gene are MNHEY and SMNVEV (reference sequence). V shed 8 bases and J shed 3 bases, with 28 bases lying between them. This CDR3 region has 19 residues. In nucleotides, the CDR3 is TGTGCCAGCTTAGCAGTCCCTCAAAACAGCATCGCCTACACCGGGGAGCTGTTTTTT. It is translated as CASLAVPQNSIAYTGELFF.

The CDR3 sequence is CASSLDRLYEQYV. The DNA of the CDR3 is TGTGCCAGCAGTTTAGACAGGCTCTACGAGCAGTACGTC. The chain joins TRBV12-3 or TRBV12-4 to TRBJ2-7; a possible D gene is TRBD1 (5 bases). V was cut by 1 base and J by 3 bases, with 7 bases left in between. CDR3 length: 13 amino acids.

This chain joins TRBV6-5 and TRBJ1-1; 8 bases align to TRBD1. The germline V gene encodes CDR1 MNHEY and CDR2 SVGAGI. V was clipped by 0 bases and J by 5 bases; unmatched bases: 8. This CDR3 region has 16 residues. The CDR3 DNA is TGTGCCAGCAGTTACTCGCCGACAGGGGCGCGGACTGAAGCTTTCTTT. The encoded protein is CASSYSPTGARTEAFF.

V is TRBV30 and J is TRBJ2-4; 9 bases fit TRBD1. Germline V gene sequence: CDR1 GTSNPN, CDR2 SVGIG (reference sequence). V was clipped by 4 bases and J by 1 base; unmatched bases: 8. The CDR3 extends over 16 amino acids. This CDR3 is CAWMVGQGLAKNIQYF. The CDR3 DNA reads TGTGCCTGGATGGTAGGACAGGGGCTGGCCAAAAACATTCAGTACTTC.

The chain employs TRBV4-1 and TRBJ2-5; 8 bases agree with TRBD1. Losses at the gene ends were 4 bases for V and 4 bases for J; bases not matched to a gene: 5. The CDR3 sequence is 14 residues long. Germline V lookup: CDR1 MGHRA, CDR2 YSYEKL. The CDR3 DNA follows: TGCGCCAGCAGCCTAACAGGGGGTGGAGAGACCCAGTACTTC. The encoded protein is CASSLTGGGETQYF.

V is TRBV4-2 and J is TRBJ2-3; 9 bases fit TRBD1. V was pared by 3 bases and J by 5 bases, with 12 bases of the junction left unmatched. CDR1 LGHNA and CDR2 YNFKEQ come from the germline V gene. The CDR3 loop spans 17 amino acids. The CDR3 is CASSQAAGQGRRDTQYF. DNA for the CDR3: TGTGCCAGCAGCCAGGCCGCGGGACAGGGAAGGAGAGATACGCAGTATTTT.

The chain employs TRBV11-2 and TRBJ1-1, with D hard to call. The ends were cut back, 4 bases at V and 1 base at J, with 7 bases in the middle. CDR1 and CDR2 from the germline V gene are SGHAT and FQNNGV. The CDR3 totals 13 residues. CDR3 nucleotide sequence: TGTGCCAGCAGCTCCGACACGAACACTGAAGCTTTCTTT. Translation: CASSSDTNTEAFF. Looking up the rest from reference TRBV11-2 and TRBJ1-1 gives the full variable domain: EAGVAQSPRYKIIEKRQSVAFWCNPISGHATLYWYQQILGQGPKLLIQFQNNGVVDDSQLPKDRFSAERLKGVDSTLKIQPAKLEDSAVYLCASSSDTNTEAFFGQGTRLTVV.

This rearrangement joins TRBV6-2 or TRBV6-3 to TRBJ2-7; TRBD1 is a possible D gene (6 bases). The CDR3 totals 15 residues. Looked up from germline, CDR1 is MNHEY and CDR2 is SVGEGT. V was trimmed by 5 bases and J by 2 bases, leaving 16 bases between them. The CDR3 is CASSDLYRDPYEQYF. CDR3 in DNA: TGTGCCAGCAGTGACCTATACAGGGACCCCTACGAGCAGTACTTC.

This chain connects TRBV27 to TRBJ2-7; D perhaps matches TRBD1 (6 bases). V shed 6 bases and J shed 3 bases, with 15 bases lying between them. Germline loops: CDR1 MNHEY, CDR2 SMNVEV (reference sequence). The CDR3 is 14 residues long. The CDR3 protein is CASRPTGPGYEQYF. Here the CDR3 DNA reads TGTGCCAGCAGGCCGACAGGACCCGGCTACGAGCAGTACTTC.

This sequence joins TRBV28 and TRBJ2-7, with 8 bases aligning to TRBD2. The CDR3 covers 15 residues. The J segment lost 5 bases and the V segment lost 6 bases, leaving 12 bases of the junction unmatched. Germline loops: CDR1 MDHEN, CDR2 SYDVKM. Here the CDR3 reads CASRGAGATWDEQYF. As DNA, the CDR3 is TGTGCCAGCAGGGGAGCGGGGGCCACCTGGGACGAGCAGTACTTC.